This passage covers 24 T cell receptor beta chains from one sample sequenced in a study of cytomegalovirus exposure and HLA in healthy donors. 60 Vbeta and 13 Jbeta primers were used in PCR. The table came from immunoSEQ multiplex PCR; TCRdb's copy has only in-frame clones and leaves some out. The profile shows about 190,000 clones, around 85% of them singletons. What was sequenced was PBMCs. Every receptor here comes from a man aged 45 to 65 in good health and CMV-seronegative.

CDR3 amino acids: CASSLTSGDTDTQYF. DNA of the CDR3: TGCGCCAGCAGCTTGACTAGCGGGGATACAGATACGCAGTATTTT. J is TRBJ2-3 and V is TRBV5-1, with 10 positions matching TRBD2. There are 15 residues in the CDR3. Germline CDR1 reads SGHRS; CDR2 reads YFSETQ. V lost 1 base to trimming and J lost 3 bases; unmatched junction nucleotides: 2. Full variable domain (rest looked up from reference TRBV5-1 and TRBJ2-3): KAGVTQTPRYLIKTRGQQVTLSCSPISGHRSVSWYQQTPGQGLQFLFEYFSETQRNKGNFPGRFSGRQFSNSRSEMNVSTLELGDSALYLCASSLTSGDTDTQYFGPGTRLTVL.

J is TRBJ1-3 and V is TRBV18; D remains ambiguous. Trimming took off 3 bases at V and 2 bases at J, with 17 bases between the two ends. CDR3 length equals 17 residues. The V gene's germline CDR1 is KGHSH and CDR2 LQKENI. CDR3 sequence reads: CASSPWEVMNPGNTIYF. The CDR3, as DNA: TGTGCCAGCTCACCTTGGGAGGTCATGAATCCTGGAAACACCATATATTTT. Looking up the rest from reference TRBV18 and TRBJ1-3 gives the full variable domain: NAGVMQNPRHLVRRRGQEARLRCSPMKGHSHVYWYRQLPEEGLKFMVYLQKENIIDESGMPKERFSAEFPKEGPSILRIQQVVRGDSAAYFCASSPWEVMNPGNTIYFGEGSWLTVV.

This rearrangement joins TRBV2 to TRBJ1-3; D is uncertain. The V gene's germline CDR1 is SNHLY and CDR2 FYNNEI. The CDR3 has 15 amino acids. The germline V and J ends were trimmed by 2 bases and 1 base, with 9 bases remaining between them. The CDR3 protein is CASSERRESGNTIYF. The DNA for the CDR3 is TGTGCCAGCAGTGAAAGACGGGAGTCTGGAAACACCATATATTTT.

The chain joins TRBV5-1 to TRBJ1-1, with 8 bases aligning to TRBD1. The CDR3 runs 16 residues. With V trimmed by 4 bases and J by 4 bases, 12 bases remained unmatched. The germline V gene encodes CDR1 SGHRS and CDR2 YFSETQ. This CDR3 is CASSTISTGVGTEAFF. Written as DNA, the CDR3 is TGCGCCAGCAGCACCATATCGACAGGGGTCGGCACTGAAGCTTTCTTT.

The genes are TRBV10-3 and TRBJ2-1, with D possibly TRBD1 on 5 matching bases. Germline V gene data show CDR1 as ENHRY and CDR2 as SYGVKD. The CDR3 sequence is 16 residues long. Trimming stripped 4 bases from V and 0 bases from J, with 13 bases between. The CDR3 region is CAISVGQGGSYNEQFF. The CDR3 DNA reads as TGTGCCATCAGTGTAGGGCAGGGTGGCTCCTACAATGAGCAGTTCTTC.

The sample holds a few counts of this clone. V usage is TRBV18 and J usage is TRBJ2-1; 8 bases are shared with TRBD2. The CDR3 has 17 residues. Germline V gene data show CDR1 as KGHSH and CDR2 as LQKENI. V shed 5 bases, J shed 4 bases, and the junction held 13 bases outside the gene matches. The CDR3 DNA reads TGTGCCAGCTCAGAGTACAGACCGGGACTAGAGTACAATGAGCAGTTCTTC. This sequence encodes CASSEYRPGLEYNEQFF.

The chain joins TRBV6-5 to TRBJ2-7, with TRBD1 as a possible D gene (5 bases). The V end was cut by 2 bases, the J end by 4 bases, with 12 bases between. The CDR3 length is 14 residues. Looked up from germline, CDR1 is MNHEY and CDR2 is SVGAGI. CDR3 coding DNA: TGTGCCAGCAGTTACGGGAAAGGGGTGTACGAGCAGTACTTC. This encodes CASSYGKGVYEQYF.

The CDR3 nucleotides read TGCAGCGTTGACAGGGCCAACTACAATGAGCAGTTCTTC. Amino acids: CSVDRANYNEQFF. V and J are TRBV29-1 and TRBJ2-1; D is perhaps TRBD1 (5 bases). Germline CDR1 and CDR2: SQVTM and ANQGSEA. Trimming pared 3 bases from V and 3 bases from J, leaving 9 bases between. The CDR3 extends over 13 amino acids.

V usage is TRBV11-2 and J usage is TRBJ2-7; maybe TRBD2 (5 bases). This CDR3 is built from 13 residues. CDR1 is SGHAT, CDR2 FQNNGV, per germline. V dropped 2 bases and J dropped 7 bases, with 12 bases sitting between them. This CDR3 is CASSLIDYGEQYF. CDR3 sequence (DNA): TGTGCCAGCAGCTTAATTGACTACGGAGAGCAGTACTTC.

The J gene is TRBJ1-2, the V gene TRBV7-9, with 10 positions matching TRBD1. The CDR3 runs to 16 residues. V trimming: 5 bases; J trimming: 2 bases; junction bases outside the gene matches: 8. Germline CDR1 and CDR2: SEHNR and FQNEAQ (reference sequence). CDR3 loop: CASSEMTGGGNYGYTF. For the CDR3, the DNA is TGTGCCAGCAGCGAGATGACAGGGGGCGGGAACTATGGCTACACCTTC.

The V call is TRBV19, the J call TRBJ1-1, with D perhaps TRBD1 (5 bases). This CDR3 has 14 amino acids. Germline values: CDR1 LNHDA, CDR2 SQIVND (reference sequence). Between the trimmed V and J ends, which lost 2 bases and 4 bases, there was a span of 11 bases. Here the CDR3 reads CASSISLGGTEAFF. The CDR3 region has the DNA TGTGCCAGTAGTATAAGTTTGGGGGGCACTGAAGCTTTCTTT.

The table lists this clone with a count of one. The rearrangement uses TRBV19 and TRBJ2-2; possibly TRBD1 for D (6 bases). Trimming cost V 5 bases and J 4 bases, with 14 bases left between them. Germline V gene lookup returns CDR1 LNHDA and CDR2 SQIVND (reference sequence). The CDR3 spans 15 residues. The DNA of the CDR3 is TGTGCCAGTAGTTCCTACAGGGTGGTCACCGGGGAGCTGTTTTTT. Residues: CASSSYRVVTGELFF.

The chain links TRBV29-1 to TRBJ1-1; no clear D gene. Trimming took off 2 bases at V and 5 bases at J, with 15 bases between the two ends. CDR3 length: 14 residues. The germline gives CDR1 SQVTM, CDR2 ANQGSEA. CDR3 in amino acids: CSVETRGGWTEAFF. CDR3 coding DNA: TGCAGCGTTGAAACGCGGGGAGGATGGACTGAAGCTTTCTTT. Variable domain in full (rest from reference TRBV29-1 and TRBJ1-1): SAVISQKPSRDICQRGTSLTIQCQVDSQVTMMFWYRQQPGQSLTLIATANQGSEATYESGFVIDKFPISRPNLTFSTLTVSNMSPEDSSIYLCSVETRGGWTEAFFGQGTRLTVV.

The CDR3 reads CASSSTGGQGAEQYF. In nucleotides, the CDR3 is TGCGCCAGCAGCTCGACGGGGGGACAGGGGGCCGAGCAGTACTTC. The chain employs TRBV5-1 and TRBJ2-7; TRBD1 agrees at 12 bases. V shed 3 bases, J shed 6 bases, and the junction held 7 bases outside the gene matches. The CDR3 extends over 15 amino acids. Germline lookup yields CDR1 SGHRS and CDR2 YFSETQ.

V usage is TRBV9 and J usage is TRBJ2-2, with TRBD2 matching over 7 bases. Germline CDR1 SGDLS, CDR2 YYNGEE. Germline trimming cut 0 bases from V and 2 bases from J; bases unmatched to any gene: 4. This CDR3 is built from 16 residues. In DNA, the CDR3 is TGTGCCAGCAGCGTAGGGGGGGGGTTCAACACCGGGGAGCTGTTTTTT. It translates to CASSVGGGFNTGELFF.

The chain carries TRBV5-4 and TRBJ1-6; D may be TRBD1 (5 bases). Germline loops: CDR1 SGHNT, CDR2 YYREEE (reference sequence). The CDR3 totals 14 residues. The V end lost 3 bases, the J end lost 7 bases, and 11 bases lay between the germline ends. CDR3 sequence reads: CASSSAGGNSPLHF. CDR3 nucleotide sequence: TGTGCCAGCAGCTCTGCGGGGGGGAATTCACCCCTCCACTTT.

The chain links TRBV7-9 to TRBJ1-1, with TRBD1 matching over 7 bases. Germline V gives CDR1 SEHNR, CDR2 FQNEAQ (reference sequence). V was pared by 2 bases and J by 3 bases, with 3 bases of the junction left unmatched. The length of the CDR3 is 14 residues. CDR3 sequence reads: CASSLPGGHTEAFF. The CDR3 bases are TGTGCCAGCAGCTTACCAGGGGGACACACTGAAGCTTTCTTT.

Here the CDR3 DNA reads TGTGCTAGTGCCCTGGGGGGTGGCGGCACTGAAGCTTTCTTT. Translated, it gives CASALGGGGTEAFF. V and J are TRBV12-5 and TRBJ1-1, with a possible D match to TRBD1 (5 bases). The V gene's germline CDR1 is LGHNT and CDR2 FRNRAP. The V gene lost 7 bases and the J gene lost 4 bases, with 16 bases spanning the gap. The CDR3 spans 14 residues.

The chain couples TRBV6-5 to TRBJ1-5, with D possibly TRBD1 on 5 matching bases. The germline V and J ends were trimmed by 4 bases and 9 bases, with 10 bases remaining between them. Germline assignment: CDR1 MNHEY and CDR2 SVGAGI. This CDR3 has 12 amino acids. The CDR3 spells CASSSAGGPQHF. CDR3 DNA sequence: TGTGCCAGCAGTTCCGCGGGGGGGCCCCAGCATTTT.

With regard to this clone: One end of the junction varies from germline; a read error may be responsible. The sample has other DNA sequences that encode this CDR3 too. V is TRBV5-1 and J is TRBJ1-3, with D tentatively TRBD1 (5 bases). Germline lookup yields CDR1 SGHRS and CDR2 YFSETQ. The CDR3 is made up of 16 amino acids. CDR3 in DNA: TGCGCCAGCAGCTTGCCGACAGTTTTCCCCGGAAATACCATATATTTT. Its protein is CASSLPTVFPGNTIYF.

The chain recombines TRBV9 with TRBJ2-5; D not certain. Germline V gene data show CDR1 as SGDLS and CDR2 as YYNGEE. This CDR3 is 15 amino acids long. V lost 0 bases, J lost 4 bases, and 13 bases lay in between. The CDR3 protein is CASSVGSGSGETQYF. CDR3 nucleotides: TGTGCCAGCAGCGTAGGGTCTGGGTCGGGAGAGACCCAGTACTTC.

The rearrangement joins TRBV2 to TRBJ1-2; 9 bases fit TRBD1. Germline values: CDR1 SNHLY, CDR2 FYNNEI. The CDR3 loop spans 13 amino acids. J lost 8 bases, V lost 5 bases, and 6 bases had no gene match. The CDR3 DNA reads TGTGCCAGCAGTTGGACAGGGGTGGAAGGCTACACCTTC. Protein: CASSWTGVEGYTF.

The V gene is TRBV19, the J gene TRBJ1-4; D ambiguous. V was clipped by 10 bases and J by 8 bases, with 20 bases between them. The germline CDR1 and CDR2 sequences are LNHDA and SQIVND (reference sequence). CDR3 length: 14 amino acids. This CDR3 reads CATNRGRDLEKLFF. CDR3 DNA sequence: TGTGCCACCAACCGCGGTCGAGATTTGGAAAAACTGTTTTTT.

This clone showed up just once. Here the CDR3 DNA reads TGCAGCGTTAACAGGATAACGAACACTGAAGCTTTCTTT. Its translation is CSVNRITNTEAFF. This rearrangement joins TRBV29-1 to TRBJ1-1; D perhaps matches TRBD1 (5 bases). Germline V gene lookup returns CDR1 SQVTM and CDR2 ANQGSEA. The V gene lost 5 bases and the J gene lost 1 base, with 11 bases spanning the gap. This CDR3 is built from 13 residues.